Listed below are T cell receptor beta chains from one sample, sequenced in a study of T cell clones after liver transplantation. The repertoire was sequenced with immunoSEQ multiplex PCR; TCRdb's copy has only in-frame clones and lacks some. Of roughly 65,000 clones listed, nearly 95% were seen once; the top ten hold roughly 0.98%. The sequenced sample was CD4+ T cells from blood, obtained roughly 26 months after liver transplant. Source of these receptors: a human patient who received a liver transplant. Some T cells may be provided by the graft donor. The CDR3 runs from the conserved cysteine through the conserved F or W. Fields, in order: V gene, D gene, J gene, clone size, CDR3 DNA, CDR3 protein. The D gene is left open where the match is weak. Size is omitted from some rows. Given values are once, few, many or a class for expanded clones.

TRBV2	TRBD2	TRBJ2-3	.	TGTGCCAGCAGCGCCTTAGCGGGGACCGCGCAGTATTTT	CASSALAGTAQYF
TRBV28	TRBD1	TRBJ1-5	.	TGTGCCAGCAGTCCAGGGGGAGGCAATCAGCCCCAGCATTTT	CASSPGGGNQPQHF
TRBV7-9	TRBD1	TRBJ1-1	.	TGTGCCAGCAGCTTACAGGGGGCGGTTGGTGAAGCTTTCTTT	CASSLQGAVGEAFF
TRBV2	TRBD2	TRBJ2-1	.	TGTGCCAGCAGTGAAGGGGGCTTGGGACTAGCGGGAGGAAAAGGGCAGTTCTTC	CASSEGGLGLAGGKGQFF
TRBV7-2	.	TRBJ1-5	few	TGTGCCAGCAGCTCTTTCCTTGGACATTCTGGGGCTCAGCCCCAGCATTTT	CASSSFLGHSGAQPQHF
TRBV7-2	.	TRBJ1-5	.	TGTGCCAGCAGCTTAGAATCTTGGTACAGCAATCAGCCCCAGCATTTT	CASSLESWYSNQPQHF
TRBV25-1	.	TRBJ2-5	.	TGTGCCAGCAGGTTAAAAGAGACCCAGTACTTC	CASRLKETQYF
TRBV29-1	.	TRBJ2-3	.	TGCAGCGCGTGGGGGCCATCCACAGATACGCAGTATTTT	CSAWGPSTDTQYF
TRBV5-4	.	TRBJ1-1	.	TGTGCCAGCACCATAACAGGGATGAACACTGAAGCTTTCTTT	CASTITGMNTEAFF
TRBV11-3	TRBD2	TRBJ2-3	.	TGTGCCAGCAGCCGGACTAGCGGCCTCAGCACAGATACGCAGTATTTT	CASSRTSGLSTDTQYF
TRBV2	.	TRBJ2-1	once	TGTGCCAGCAGTGTCTCTGGCAATGAGCAGTTCTTC	CASSVSGNEQFF
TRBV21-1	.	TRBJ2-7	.	TGTGCCAGCAGCAAACATGACATCGGTTTTAGGACAGGGTCCTACGAGCAGTACTTC	CASSKHDIGFRTGSYEQYF
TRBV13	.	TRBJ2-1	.	TGTGCCAGCATCAAATTTGGGACTTCGAGGGTTAATGAGCAGTTCTTC	CASIKFGTSRVNEQFF
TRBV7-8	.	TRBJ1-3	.	TGTGCCAGCAGCTTCCGAGACAGGAGCTCTGGAAACACCATATATTTT	CASSFRDRSSGNTIYF
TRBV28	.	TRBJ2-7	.	TGTGCCAGCAGTTCACTCAGGGGCCCCTACGAGCAGTACTTC	CASSSLRGPYEQYF
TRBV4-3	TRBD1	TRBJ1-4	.	TGCGCCAGCAGCCACGGACCCGGGACAGTAAATGAAAAACTGTTTTTT	CASSHGPGTVNEKLFF
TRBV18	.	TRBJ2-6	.	TGTGCCAGCTCACCCGTGGGACCGAGCAGCTCTGGGGCCAACGTCCTGACTTTC	CASSPVGPSSSGANVLTF
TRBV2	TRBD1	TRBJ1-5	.	TGTGCCAGCAAAAACCGGGACAGCCTTCCCGATCAGCCCCAGCATTTT	CASKNRDSLPDQPQHF
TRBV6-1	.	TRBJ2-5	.	TGTGCCAGCAGTAACAGGGTTCGGGAGACCCAGTACTTC	CASSNRVRETQYF
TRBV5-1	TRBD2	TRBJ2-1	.	TGCGCCAGCAGCTTAAGGACTAGCGGGAGTGGTTACAATGAGCAGTTCTTC	CASSLRTSGSGYNEQFF
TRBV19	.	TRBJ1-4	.	TGTGCCAGTAGTGAGTTGTTTGGGGAAAAACTGTTTTTT	CASSELFGEKLFF
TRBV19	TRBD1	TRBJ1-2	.	TGTGCCAGTAGTATATGGGAGACAGGGGGGAACTATGGCTACACCTTC	CASSIWETGGNYGYTF
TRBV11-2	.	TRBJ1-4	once	TGTGCCAGCAGCTTAGGCGGATTCGATGAAAAACTGTTTTTT	CASSLGGFDEKLFF
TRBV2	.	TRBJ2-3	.	TGTGCCAGCAGCAAACAGGGTAGCACAGATACGCAGTATTTT	CASSKQGSTDTQYF
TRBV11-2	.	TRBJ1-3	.	TGTGCCAGCAGCCCCGAGGGTCAAACTTTTTCTGGAAACACCATATATTTT	CASSPEGQTFSGNTIYF
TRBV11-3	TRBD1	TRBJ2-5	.	TGTGCCAGCAGCCATTGGCGGACAGGCCAAGAGACCCAGTACTTC	CASSHWRTGQETQYF
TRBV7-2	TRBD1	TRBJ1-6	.	TGTGCCAGCAGCTTAGAAGGGACAGGGGCGTATACTTCACCCCTCCACTTT	CASSLEGTGAYTSPLHF
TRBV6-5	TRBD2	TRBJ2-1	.	TGTGCCAGCAGTTCGACTAGCGGGACTCCTTACAATGAGCAGTTCTTC	CASSSTSGTPYNEQFF
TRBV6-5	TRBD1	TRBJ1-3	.	TGTGCCAGCTCCCGACAGGGGCAAGGGGACACCATATATTTT	CASSRQGQGDTIYF
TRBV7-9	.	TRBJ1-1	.	TGTGCCAGCAGCTCAGCAGGTTTTAGAACTGAAGCTTTCTTT	CASSSAGFRTEAFF
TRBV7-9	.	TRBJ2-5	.	TGTGCCAGCGAGGGGGTCGTAGAGACCCAGTACTTC	CASEGVVETQYF
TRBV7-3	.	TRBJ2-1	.	TGTGCCAGCAGCTTGGGGCGACCAGGGGGGAACAATGAGCAGTTCTTC	CASSLGRPGGNNEQFF
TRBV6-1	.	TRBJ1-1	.	TGTGCCAGCAGTGAAACGCTCGGCACTGAAGCTTTCTTT	CASSETLGTEAFF
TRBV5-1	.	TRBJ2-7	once	TGCGCCAGCAGCTCGGCCCAGGGTACGACCCACGAGCAGTACTTC	CASSSAQGTTHEQYF
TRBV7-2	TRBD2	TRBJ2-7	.	TGTGCCAGCAGCTACTCTCTAGCGGCTCCCTACGAGCAGTACTTC	CASSYSLAAPYEQYF
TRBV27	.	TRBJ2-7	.	TGTGCCAGCAGTTTTGGGGGAGAGCAGTACTTC	CASSFGGEQYF
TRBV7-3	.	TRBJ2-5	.	TGTGCCAGCAGCTTAACTCCCAGAGAGACCCAGTACTTC	CASSLTPRETQYF
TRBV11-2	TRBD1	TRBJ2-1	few	TGTGCCAGCAGCTTACAGGGGGATAAAGGCAATGAGCAGTTCTTC	CASSLQGDKGNEQFF
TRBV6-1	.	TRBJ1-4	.	TGTGCCAGCAGTGAAGGGCACCAGAATGAAAAACTGTTTTTT	CASSEGHQNEKLFF